Listed here is a single T cell receptor (beta chain). What it binds is unknown. Trimming removed 3 bases from V and 1 base from J; junction bases left unmatched: 6. The V gene's germline CDR1 is KGHSH and CDR2 LQKENI. The CDR3 totals 15 residues. This sample was taken from a study of response to subunit inactivated influenza vaccine. TCRdb called the RT-PCR reads again in MiXCR, with one record for every CDR3 protein. The table has 530,000 or so distinct CDR3 sequences, 14% seen once; the top ten hold 11%. Overall study results and limits: Each seasonal flu vaccination may recruit only limited new T cells, authors suggested.

This material consisted of PBMCs from blood, taken 11 to 12 days after vaccination. The chain links TRBV18 to TRBJ2-7; 7 positions agree with TRBD1. This TCR derives from a man between 50 and 59 years old who received an inactivated influenza vaccine. The CDR3 nucleotides read TGTGCCAGCTCACCTGGACAGGCACGATCCTACGAGCAGTACTTC. It translates to CASSPGQARSYEQYF.